These 4 T cell receptor beta chains were all obtained from the same sample, sequenced in a study of blood T cell repertoires in COVID-19. The method was immunoSEQ multiplex PCR; TCRdb's version includes in-frame clones alone and lacks a portion of them. The sample consists of around 200,000 clones, almost 90% of them appearing once. The sequenced sample consisted of peripheral blood. These receptor sequences come from a man between 18 and 29 years old with active or convalescent COVID-19.

This clone was observed a handful of times. The chain links TRBV3-1 (or the pseudogene TRBV3-2) to TRBJ1-1, with no clear D. Germline V gives CDR1 LGHDT, CDR2 YNNKEL (reference sequence). The ends were cut back, 0 bases at V and 3 bases at J, with 8 bases in the middle. The CDR3 runs 14 residues. CDR3 DNA: TGTGCCAGCAGCCAAGATGCCGGGTACACTGAAGCTTTCTTT. Protein: CASSQDAGYTEAFF.

The J gene is TRBJ1-1, the V gene TRBV11-2; a weak D match, TRBD1 (6 bases). V shed 5 bases and J shed 5 bases, with 12 bases lying between them. The CDR3 consists of 13 residues. Per the germline V gene, CDR1 is SGHAT and CDR2 is FQNNGV. This chain's CDR3 is CASSVDRLTEAFF. The CDR3 coding sequence is TGTGCCAGCAGCGTCGACAGGTTAACTGAAGCTTTCTTT. The full variable domain, completed using reference TRBV11-2 and TRBJ1-1, is EAGVAQSPRYKIIEKRQSVAFWCNPISGHATLYWYQQILGQGPKLLIQFQNNGVVDDSQLPKDRFSAERLKGVDSTLKIQPAKLEDSAVYLCASSVDRLTEAFFGQGTRLTVV.

The chain recombines TRBV5-6 with TRBJ1-1; D remains ambiguous. Germline CDR1 and CDR2: SGHDT and YYEEEE. Trimming took off 0 bases at V and 8 bases at J, with 8 bases between the two ends. This CDR3 is 12 amino acids long. This CDR3 reads CASSLVETEAFF. In nucleotides, the CDR3 is TGTGCCAGCAGCTTGGTCGAGACAGAAGCTTTCTTT.

The genes are TRBV29-1 and TRBJ2-5; TRBD1 matches 11 bases. The CDR3 spans 14 residues. The junction had 5 bases not matched to a gene; V was cut back by 6 bases and J by 2 bases. Germline V gives CDR1 SQVTM, CDR2 ANQGSEA. CDR3 region: CSVEGTGGQETQYF. The CDR3 bases are TGCAGCGTGGAGGGGACAGGGGGTCAAGAGACCCAGTACTTC.